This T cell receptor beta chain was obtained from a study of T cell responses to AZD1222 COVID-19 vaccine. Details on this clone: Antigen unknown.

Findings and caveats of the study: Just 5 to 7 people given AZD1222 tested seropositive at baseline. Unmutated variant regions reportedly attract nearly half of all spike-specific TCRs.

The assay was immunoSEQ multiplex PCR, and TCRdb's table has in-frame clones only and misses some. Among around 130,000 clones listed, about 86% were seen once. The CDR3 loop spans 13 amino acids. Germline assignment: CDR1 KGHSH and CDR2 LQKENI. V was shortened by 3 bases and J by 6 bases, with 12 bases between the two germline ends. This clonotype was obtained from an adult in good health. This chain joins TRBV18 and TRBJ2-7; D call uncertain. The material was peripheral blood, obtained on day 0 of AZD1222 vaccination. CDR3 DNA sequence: TGTGCCAGCTCACCCGGGTCACAAGCCGAGCAGTACTTC. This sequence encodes CASSPGSQAEQYF.